This T cell receptor beta chain was obtained from a study of cytomegalovirus exposure and HLA in healthy donors (dated by TCRdb to 2017 to 2019). Regarding the research as a whole: An earlier analysis of several hundred of the donors reported 250 to 300 Gb of sequence data and approximately 110 million unique TCR beta sequences from about 200 million T cells. Four to six DR-DQ haplotypes were handled as single units for association and clustering, since linkage in the cohort was strong. Typing coverage varied by locus: roughly 629-640 donors for A, B, C, DRB1 and DQB1; around 560 for DQA1; approximately 570 for DPA1; fewer than 480 for DPB1. HLA typing covered class I and class II loci at four-digit resolution. Rather than drawing on any new phenotypic data, the later analysis identified candidate immune exposures from TCR beta sequences and the way those sequences occurred across donors. A separate validation cohort of approximately 130 different subjects was used in addition to the roughly 720-subject first cohort. Of the 350 to 400 genotyped donors, approximately 80% fell in the genetic ancestry cluster associated with self-reported Caucasian donors. Donor age, sex, ethnicity and CMV serostatus were collected together with the repertoire data. An earlier analysis of 587 of the donors used high-throughput TCR beta sequencing to judge whether each TCR beta V gene segment behaved as functional or pseudogenic. The aim of the study was to test whether cataloging public T cell receptors could identify signatures of past pathogen exposure. An early release covering more than 500 HLA-typed donors comprised about 300 gigabases of sequencing data and around 86 million unique TCR sequences. A later genetic analysis used genome-wide SNP genotypes for about three fifths of the 666 donors, treating that subset as a discovery cohort. To predict cytomegalovirus infection status, the study brought together high-throughput TCR immunosequencing, statistical association of individual TCRs with disease status, and machine learning. Every discovery cohort repertoire had been produced on one sequencing platform. A later analysis re-examined previously published TCR beta repertoires from 500 to 700 donors and added high-resolution HLA genotyping to investigate patterns of TCR occurrence. Among about 400 genotyped donors of the cohort, an average of around 250,000 unique TCR beta nucleotide sequences was sequenced per donor, of which roughly 17% were non-productive. The study profiled the T cell repertoires of some 610 subjects by immunosequencing and related them to cytomegalovirus serostatus.

CDR1 and CDR2 were assigned from the germline V gene as SGHTA and FQGTGA. The CDR3 goes from the cysteine to the phenylalanine over 14 residues. Only CDR3 DNA is held: 42 bases, read in frame from base 1. V is pared back by 1 base and J by 4 bases, with 10 bases lying between the germline termini. The method behind the library was the immunoSEQ multiplex PCR assay. For the multiplex PCR, a mixture combining 60 forward primers for TCR Vbeta segments and 13 reverse primers for TCR Jbeta segments was used. The CDR3 region of rearranged TCR beta genes was amplified from genomic DNA by a multiplex PCR assay. Amplified TCR beta libraries were sequenced as 87-base-pair reads on the Illumina HiSeq System. The original methods were these. A later analysis counted approximately 74 million unique TCR beta chains across the 600 to 850 repertoires, and about 10 million of these chains were shared by at least two donors. Raw reads were error-corrected and collapsed into unique sequences by a nearest-neighbor algorithm in which closely related sequences were merged to remove PCR and sequencing errors. CDR3 sequences were aligned to IMGT reference sequences to assign V, D and J gene segments. For a sequence to be retained, a match of at least six nucleotides to both a V gene segment and a J gene segment was required. A rearrangement was called productive if the CDR3 had no stop codons and remained in frame with V and J, and every other rearrangement was called non-productive. CDR3 was defined according to IMGT convention as the region running from the second conserved V-encoded cysteine to the conserved J-encoded phenylalanine. The earlier analysis of fewer than 750 of the donors excluded sequences that lacked an unambiguous match to a single V gene segment. In an earlier analysis of roughly 600 of the donors, a V segment was called functional when productive rearrangements were above 56.7%, and segregating when the standard deviation between donors exceeded 5%. To diagnose cytomegalovirus status from the catalog of TCR beta chain sequences, a statistical classification framework was built. A later analysis assigned V and J genes by comparing TCR nucleotide sequences with IMGT/GENE-DB human TR gene sequences. In a later analysis, CDR3 sequences and most-parsimonious VDJ recombination scenarios were assigned using the TCRdist pipeline. In a later analysis, each TCR beta chain was defined by its CDR3 amino acid sequence together with its V-gene family, and reads without a unique V-gene family were excluded. To address suspected cross-contamination and a sequencing artifact, a later analysis removed around 600 highly shared, low-generation-probability nucleotide sequences. In a later analysis, a clonal expansion index was calculated for each public chain from normalized within-repertoire ranks of inferred template counts. In a later analysis, generation probabilities were computed using a VDJ recombination model fitted to out-of-frame rearrangements, and the results were checked against IGoR. In a later analysis, TCR-TCR, TCR-HLA and TCR-CMV co-occurrence was scored with hypergeometric tests, and a repertoire-size bias correction was applied to TCR pairs. To estimate false discovery rates, a later analysis permuted the HLA or CMV assignments 20 times. A later analysis grouped co-occurring TCRs with DBSCAN, adding TCRdist sequence similarity when clustering within HLA-allele-positive subsets. Co-occurrence clustering excluded repertoires with fewer than 30,000 or more than 120,000 public chains, plus five with anomalous nucleotide sharing. TCRdb obtained this table from immuneACCESS and retained in-frame rearrangements with V and J assigned. These tables miss some clones; where compared with another copy, unresolved V genes account for less than half of the shortfall, and the remainder is unexplained. The V and J calls and clone size are taken from that table; D and trimming were inferred from the DNA. The sample has around 120,000 clones on record, around 74% of them singletons. The leading ten clones occupy approximately 28% of the sample.

In total, approximately 700 healthy bone marrow donors made up the cohort. Cohort members were all nominally healthy when sampled, although unrecorded immune exposures were likely present. The donor was CMV seropositive and was included in the group of approximately 300 seropositive cohort members. Each donor provided a peripheral blood sample, and peripheral blood mononuclear cells were used for TCR beta sequencing. The Qiagen DNeasy Blood Extraction Kit was used to extract genomic DNA from the blood cell samples. Results the study describes overall, beyond this receptor: In this cohort, only TCR beta chains were sequenced, and detectable features were limited by the absence of alpha or paired-chain data. According to a later genetic analysis, donors in an Asian-associated ancestry cluster had fewer N-insertions in productive TCRs than the roughly 670-donor mean. In a later genetic analysis, a missense DCLRE1C variant was associated with V-gene and J-gene trimming of TCR beta chains, and the association was replicated in an independent cohort. Linkage disequilibrium might explain the correlated functional status among segregating V segments, but an unknown experimental factor could not be ruled out. Most TCR sequences were observed very rarely across donors, whereas some public TCRs were present in many individuals. A further reported finding was that TCR beta sequences accurately predicted the HLA-A and HLA-B alleles for most subjects in the first cohort. According to a later analysis, parvovirus B19, influenza, CMV and Epstein-Barr virus appeared linked to several top co-occurrence clusters. Assigning TCR associations to individual alleles was difficult when HLA alleles, especially DR and DQ, strongly co-occurred. According to the authors, the approach could potentially be generalized to other disease states and immunological phenotypes. Some IMGT-functional V segments, including TRBV6-2 and TRBV6-3, could not be distinguished by the 87-base-pair reads and were therefore excluded. A few of the identified cytomegalovirus-associated TCR beta chains were confirmed in vitro to be specific for cytomegalovirus antigens. The classifier was reported to diagnose cytomegalovirus status with high specificity and sensitivity in both the original and validation cohorts. In a later analysis, HLA-associated TCR beta chains showed more clonal expansion and lower generation probabilities than non-associated chains that were equally common. In a later analysis, TCR association rates were found to vary across HLA loci, with the most associated TCRs seen for DRB1 alleles and the fewest for HLA-C alleles. CMV serostatus was the only immune exposure information available for the cohort. Because HLA typing was missing for some donors at each locus, association tests included only the typed subset. Sequencing depth was assumed to be roughly uniform across donors in the presence/absence analyses, though that assumption may not hold. A later analysis found that most CMV-associated TCR beta chains appeared HLA-restricted, with HLA associations seemingly driven largely by CMV exposure. Seventeen rarely observed V segments, including chromosome 9 orphons, were excluded from the earlier analysis of a few hundred of the donors because counts were too low. The study listed around 160 TCR beta chains as associated with cytomegalovirus. Broadly in line with IMGT annotations, most TCR beta V segments showed up in productive rearrangements about 87% or about 30% of the time in an earlier analysis of several hundred of the donors. A group of highly shared sequence variants was considered likely to be a technical artifact of the sequencing pipeline. A later analysis associated about 18,000 TCR beta sequences with specific HLA alleles at a false discovery rate of 0.05.

With respect to this clone: Its antigen target is currently unknown. Per-nucleotide qualities are absent, and no much larger clonotype sits a single base away.

The TCR was taken from a man between 60 and 70 years old in good health and CMV-seropositive. Material: PBMCs. The chain links TRBV7-3 with TRBJ1-1; D gene: possibly TRBD1, on 5 matching bases. The encoded CDR3 is CASSLNSGITEAFF. The DNA reads TGTGCCAGCAGCTTAAATTCAGGGATCACTGAAGCTTTCTTT.